The subject of this entry is one T cell receptor (beta chain). This sample stems from a study of long-term antiretroviral therapy in people with HIV. The run of the v3.0 immunoSEQ assay was at survey level. Profiled with immunoSEQ multiplex PCR; TCRdb holds only in-frame clones, not every one. The sample has about 20,000 clones; approximately 80% are singletons. V was trimmed by 5 bases and J by 10 bases, leaving 20 bases between them. This CDR3 spans 15 amino acids. Germline CDR1 and CDR2: SGHNT and YENEEA. Sample: unsorted PBMCs, taken 0.2 years after starting antiretroviral therapy. This TCR came from a woman aged 35 to 49 with HIV. The rearrangement joins TRBV11-3 to TRBJ1-4; a weak D match, TRBD1 (6 bases). The CDR3 DNA reads as TGTGCCAGCAGCCCCGGAACAAGGGTAGGGGGAAAACTGTTTTTT. It codes for CASSPGTRVGGKLFF.